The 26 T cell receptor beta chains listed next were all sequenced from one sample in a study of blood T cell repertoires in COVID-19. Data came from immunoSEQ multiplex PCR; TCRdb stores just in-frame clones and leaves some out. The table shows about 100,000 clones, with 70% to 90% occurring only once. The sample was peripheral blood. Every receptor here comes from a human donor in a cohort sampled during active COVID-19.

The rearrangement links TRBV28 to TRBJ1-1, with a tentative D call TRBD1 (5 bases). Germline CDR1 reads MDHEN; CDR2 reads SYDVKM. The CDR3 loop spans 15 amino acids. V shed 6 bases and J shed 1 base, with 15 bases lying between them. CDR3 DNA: TGTGCCAGCAGACTCCCTGCTACAGGGAACACTGAAGCTTTCTTT. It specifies CASRLPATGNTEAFF.

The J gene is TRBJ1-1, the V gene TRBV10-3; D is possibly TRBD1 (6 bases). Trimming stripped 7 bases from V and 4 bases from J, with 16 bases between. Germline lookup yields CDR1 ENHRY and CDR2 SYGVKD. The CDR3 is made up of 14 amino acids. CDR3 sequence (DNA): TGTGCCATCAATTCAGGGGCAGGGATCACTGAAGCTTTCTTT. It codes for CAINSGAGITEAFF.

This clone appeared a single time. CDR3 sequence reads: CASHFGLSSYNEQFF. CDR3 in DNA: TGTGCCAGCCACTTCGGGTTGAGCTCCTACAATGAGCAGTTCTTC. The V call is TRBV5-8, the J call TRBJ2-1, with D unresolved. The CDR3 spans 15 residues. Germline CDR1 reads SGHTS; CDR2 reads YDEGEE. The V and J ends lost 7 bases and 0 bases respectively, with 14 bases between them.

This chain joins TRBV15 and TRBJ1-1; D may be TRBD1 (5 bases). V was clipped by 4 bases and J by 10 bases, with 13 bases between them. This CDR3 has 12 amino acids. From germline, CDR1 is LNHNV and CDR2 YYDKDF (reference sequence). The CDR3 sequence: CATSTYQGRAFF. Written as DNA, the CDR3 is TGTGCCACCAGCACCTACCAGGGCAGAGCTTTCTTT.

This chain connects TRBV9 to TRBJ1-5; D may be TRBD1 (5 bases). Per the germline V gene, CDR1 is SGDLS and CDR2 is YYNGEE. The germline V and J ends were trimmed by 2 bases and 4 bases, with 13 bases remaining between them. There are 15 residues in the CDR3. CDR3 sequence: CASSVSGALNQPQHF. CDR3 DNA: TGTGCCAGCAGCGTCTCTGGGGCCCTTAATCAGCCCCAGCATTTT.

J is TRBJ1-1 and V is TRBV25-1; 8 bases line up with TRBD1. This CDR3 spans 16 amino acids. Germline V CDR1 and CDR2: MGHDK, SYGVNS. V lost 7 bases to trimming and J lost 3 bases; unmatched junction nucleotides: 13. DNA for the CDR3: TGTGCCAGCACCCCGGGGGTTGACAGGGGTTACACTGAAGCTTTCTTT. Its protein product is CASTPGVDRGYTEAFF.

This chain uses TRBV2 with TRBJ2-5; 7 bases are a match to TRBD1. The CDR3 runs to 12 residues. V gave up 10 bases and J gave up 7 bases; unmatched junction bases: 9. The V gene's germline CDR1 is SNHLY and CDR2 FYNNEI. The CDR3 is CAMGQTLGTQYF. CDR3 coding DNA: TGTGCCATGGGACAGACCTTAGGGACCCAGTACTTC.

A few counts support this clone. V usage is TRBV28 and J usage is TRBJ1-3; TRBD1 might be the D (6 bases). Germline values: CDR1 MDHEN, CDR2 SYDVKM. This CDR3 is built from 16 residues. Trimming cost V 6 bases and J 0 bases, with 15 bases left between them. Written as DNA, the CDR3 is TGTGCCAGCAGCCCTCCGACAGGACGCTCTGGAAACACCATATATTTT. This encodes CASSPPTGRSGNTIYF.

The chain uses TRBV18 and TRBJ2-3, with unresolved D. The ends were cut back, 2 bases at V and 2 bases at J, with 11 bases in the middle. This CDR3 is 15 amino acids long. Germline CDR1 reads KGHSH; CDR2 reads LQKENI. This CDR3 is CASSPLQTYTDTQYF. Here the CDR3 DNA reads TGTGCCAGCTCACCATTACAGACATACACAGATACGCAGTATTTT.

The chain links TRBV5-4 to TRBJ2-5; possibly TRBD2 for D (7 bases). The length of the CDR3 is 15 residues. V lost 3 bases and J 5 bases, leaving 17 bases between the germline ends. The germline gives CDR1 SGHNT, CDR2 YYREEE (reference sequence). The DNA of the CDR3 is TGTGCCAGCAGCTCCGGGACACCGGGGGGCGAGACCCAGTACTTC. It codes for CASSSGTPGGETQYF.

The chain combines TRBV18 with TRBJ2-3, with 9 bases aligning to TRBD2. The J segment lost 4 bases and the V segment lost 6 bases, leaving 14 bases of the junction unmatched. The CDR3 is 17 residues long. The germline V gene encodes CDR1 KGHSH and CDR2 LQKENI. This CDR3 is CASSEQGAGGSADTQYF. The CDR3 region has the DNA TGTGCCAGCTCGGAACAGGGAGCGGGGGGATCGGCAGATACGCAGTATTTT.

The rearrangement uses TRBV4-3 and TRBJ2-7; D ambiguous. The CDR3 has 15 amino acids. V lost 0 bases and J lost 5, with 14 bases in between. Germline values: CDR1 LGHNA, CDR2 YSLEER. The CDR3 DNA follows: TGCGCCAGCAGCCAAGAGGCAGGCCGAGTACACGAGCAGTACTTC. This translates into CASSQEAGRVHEQYF.

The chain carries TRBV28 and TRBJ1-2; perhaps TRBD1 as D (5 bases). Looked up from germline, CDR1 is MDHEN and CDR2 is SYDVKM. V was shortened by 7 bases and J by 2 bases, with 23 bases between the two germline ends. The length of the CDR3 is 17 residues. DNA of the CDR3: TGTGCCAGCACCCTTATCAAATCAGGGTACGCGAACTATGGCTACACCTTC. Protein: CASTLIKSGYANYGYTF.

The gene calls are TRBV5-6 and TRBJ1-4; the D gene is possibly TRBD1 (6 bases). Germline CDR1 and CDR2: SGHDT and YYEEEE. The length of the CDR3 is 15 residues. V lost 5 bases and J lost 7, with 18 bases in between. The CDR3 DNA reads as TGTGCCAGCAGGTCCACAGGGCTGGGTGGTGAAAAACTGTTTTTT. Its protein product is CASRSTGLGGEKLFF.

The CDR3 DNA reads as TGTGCCAGCAGCCGGACTAGCGGGGGTTCCTACGAGCAGTACTTC. Translation gives CASSRTSGGSYEQYF. The V gene is TRBV5-5, the J gene TRBJ2-7; 13 bases match TRBD2. CDR3 length equals 15 residues. Germline trimming cut 4 bases from V and 1 base from J; bases unmatched to any gene: 2. The V gene's germline CDR1 is SGHKS and CDR2 YYEKEE (reference sequence).

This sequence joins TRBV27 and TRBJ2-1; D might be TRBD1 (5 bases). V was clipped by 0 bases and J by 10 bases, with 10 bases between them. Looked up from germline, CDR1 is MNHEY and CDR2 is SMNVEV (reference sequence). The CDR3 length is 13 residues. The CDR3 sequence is CASSLSMGREQFF. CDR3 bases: TGTGCCAGCAGTTTATCGATGGGGCGGGAGCAGTTCTTC.

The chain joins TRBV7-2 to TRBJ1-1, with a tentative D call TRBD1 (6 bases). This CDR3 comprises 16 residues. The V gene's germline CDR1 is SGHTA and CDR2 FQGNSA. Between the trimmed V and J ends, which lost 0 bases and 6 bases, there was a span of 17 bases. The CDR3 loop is CASSLAGAGLIAEAFF. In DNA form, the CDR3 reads TGTGCCAGCAGCTTAGCGGGGGCAGGGTTGATCGCTGAAGCTTTCTTT.

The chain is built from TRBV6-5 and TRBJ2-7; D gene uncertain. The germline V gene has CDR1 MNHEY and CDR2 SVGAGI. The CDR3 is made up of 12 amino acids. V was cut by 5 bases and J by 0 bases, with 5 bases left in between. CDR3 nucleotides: TGTGCCAGCAGTCCGAGCTCCTACGAGCAGTACTTC. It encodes CASSPSSYEQYF.

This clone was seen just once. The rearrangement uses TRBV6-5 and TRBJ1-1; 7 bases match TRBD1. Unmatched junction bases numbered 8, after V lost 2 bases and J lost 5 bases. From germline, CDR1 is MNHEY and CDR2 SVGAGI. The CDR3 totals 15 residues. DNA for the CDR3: TGTGCCAGCAGTTACCTCGGGACAGTGGGGACTGAAGCTTTCTTT. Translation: CASSYLGTVGTEAFF.

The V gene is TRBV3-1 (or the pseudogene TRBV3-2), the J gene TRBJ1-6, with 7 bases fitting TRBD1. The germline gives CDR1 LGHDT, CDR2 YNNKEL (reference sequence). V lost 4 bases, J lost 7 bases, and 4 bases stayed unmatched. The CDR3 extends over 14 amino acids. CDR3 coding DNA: TGTGCCAGCAGCCCGACAGGGCACAATTCACCCCTCCACTTT. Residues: CASSPTGHNSPLHF.

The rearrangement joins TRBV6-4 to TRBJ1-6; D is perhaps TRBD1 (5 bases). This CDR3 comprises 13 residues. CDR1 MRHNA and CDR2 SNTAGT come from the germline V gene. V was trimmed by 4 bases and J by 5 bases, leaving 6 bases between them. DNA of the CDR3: TGTGCCAGCAGTGCGACAGATAATTCACCCCTCCACTTT. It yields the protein CASSATDNSPLHF.

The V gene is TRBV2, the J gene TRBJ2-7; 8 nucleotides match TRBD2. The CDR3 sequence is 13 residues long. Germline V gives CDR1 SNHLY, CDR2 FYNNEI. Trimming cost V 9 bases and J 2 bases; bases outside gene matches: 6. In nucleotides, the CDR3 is TGTGCCAGAAAAGGTAGCGGGGCCTACGAGCAGTACTTC. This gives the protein CARKGSGAYEQYF.

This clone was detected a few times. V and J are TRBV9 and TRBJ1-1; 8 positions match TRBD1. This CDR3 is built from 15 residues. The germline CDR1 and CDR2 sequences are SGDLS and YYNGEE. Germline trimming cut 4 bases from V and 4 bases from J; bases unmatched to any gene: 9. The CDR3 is CASSPSGTGGTEAFF. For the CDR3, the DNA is TGTGCCAGCAGCCCGAGTGGTACAGGGGGCACTGAAGCTTTCTTT.

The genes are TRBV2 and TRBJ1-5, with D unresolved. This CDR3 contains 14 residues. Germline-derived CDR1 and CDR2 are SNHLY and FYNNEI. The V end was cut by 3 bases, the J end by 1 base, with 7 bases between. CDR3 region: CASSDPGSNQPQHF. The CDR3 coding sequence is TGTGCCAGCAGTGACCCGGGGAGCAATCAGCCCCAGCATTTT. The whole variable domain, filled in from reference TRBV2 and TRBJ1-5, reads EPEVTQTPSHQVTQMGQEVILRCVPISNHLYFYWYRQILGQKVEFLVSFYNNEISEKSEIFDDQFSVERPDGSNFTLKIRSTKLEDSAMYFCASSDPGSNQPQHFGDGTRLSIL.

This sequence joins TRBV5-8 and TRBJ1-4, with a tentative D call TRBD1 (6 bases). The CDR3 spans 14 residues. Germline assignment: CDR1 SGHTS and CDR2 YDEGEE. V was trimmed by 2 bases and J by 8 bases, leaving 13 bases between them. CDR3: CASSFPGAWEKLFF. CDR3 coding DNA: TGTGCCAGCAGCTTCCCAGGGGCATGGGAAAAACTGTTTTTT.

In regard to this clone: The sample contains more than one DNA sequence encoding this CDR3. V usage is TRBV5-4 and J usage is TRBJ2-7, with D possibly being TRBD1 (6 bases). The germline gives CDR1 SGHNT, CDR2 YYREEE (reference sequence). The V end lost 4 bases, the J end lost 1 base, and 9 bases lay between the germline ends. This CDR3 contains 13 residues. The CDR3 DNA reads TGTGCCAGCAGCCCACAGGGATCCTACGAGCAGTACTTC. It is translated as CASSPQGSYEQYF.